This T cell receptor beta chain was sequenced during a study of CD8 T cells in Susac syndrome (dated 2019 in TCRdb). Regarding the complete study: Whether CD8+ T cell activation and differentiation in Susac syndrome was antigen driven was tested using repertoire sequencing.

Overall study results and their limits: The number of individuals in the TCR sequencing and HLA analysis was acknowledged as relatively small.

On this clonotype: The antigen this receptor binds is unknown. Per-nucleotide qualities are absent, and no much larger clonotype sits a single base away.

V is pared back by 2 bases and J by 6 bases, with 16 bases lying between the germline termini. CDR1 MDHEN and CDR2 SYDVKM were looked up in the germline V gene. From the cysteine up to the phenylalanine, the CDR3 has a length of 15 residues. This entry keeps only the CDR3 DNA: 45 bases, framed from base 1. High-throughput TCR beta sequencing profiled peripheral blood CD8+ and CD4+ T cells from healthy donors, Susac syndrome patients and multiple sclerosis patients. The multiple sclerosis controls were treatment-naive patients who had stable or active relapsing-remitting disease and met the revised McDonald criteria. Bulk CD8+ and CD4+ T cells were purified magnetically by negative isolation, whereas CD8+ TEMRA cells were enriched by FACS. Blood was drawn into EDTA tubes, processed within 24 hours, and PBMCs were isolated by density gradient centrifugation. PBMCs intended for TCR sequencing were cryopreserved in liquid nitrogen and were subsequently thawed in a 37 degrees C water bath. The sorted or isolated CD4+, CD8+ and CD8+ TEMRA cells had a purity of 90% or higher.

RNA was extracted using the RNeasy kit, and about 0.45 to 1 ug of the RNA was reverse transcribed with random hexamers. The immunoSEQ multiplex PCR assay, which covers 54 Vbeta and 13 Jbeta segments, was used to amplify TCR beta CDR3 regions. Bias from PCR amplification was corrected by using a synthetic template baseline for primer optimization and for computational correction. The original pipeline was this. Reads were annotated to V, D and J genes per IMGT and analyzed with immunoSEQ Analyzer, keeping only productive sequences. To calculate clonality, Shannon entropy was normalized by log2 of the number of productive unique sequences and then subtracted from one. Public and private clones were assessed among the 100 most prevalent clones of each patient and control. Clones were defined as Susac-specific if absent from the healthy and MS cohorts, from some 1,000 published viral clones and from other ImmuneACCESS disease sequences. TCRdb trimmed the raw reads at Q25, called clones with MiXCR and kept productive beta chains. Merged by CDR3 protein, the rows form single entries marked with the most common genes and DNA. It is TCRdb's table, rather than the study itself, that gives the V and J calls and clone size. The sample table shows around 180,000 distinct CDR3 sequences, and 93% are seen once. About 0.088% of the sample belongs to the ten largest clones.

The V and J segments used are TRBV28 and TRBJ1-2; the D segment could be TRBD1, given 5 matching bases. Sequenced sample: CD4+ T cells from PBMCs. The TCR was taken from a human donor with multiple sclerosis. In nucleotide form, the sequence is TGTGCCAGCAGTTTACCCCTTTCGGGGGTTGATGGCTACACCTTC. Its amino acids are CASSLPLSGVDGYTF.